This T cell receptor (beta chain) was sequenced during a study of blood T cells in healthy people across ages. Concerning this clonotype: At one of its ends the junction is not consistent with the germline gene, which may arise from a read error.

This CDR3 contains 13 residues. Germline V gene lookup returns CDR1 MNHNY and CDR2 SVGAGI (reference sequence). The authors ran a second PCR of about 6 to 11 cycles using a sample-barcoded 5' primer and a J-beta primer mix. TCRdb re-called the 5' RACE reads through MiXCR, storing one row per CDR3 protein. This table holds 1,300,000 or so distinct CDR3 sequences, around 59% found once. This TCR was sampled from a man younger than 30 in good health. The sample consisted of blood. The gene calls are TRBV6-6 and TRBJ1-1, with D perhaps TRBD1 (5 bases). The CDR3 DNA is TGTGCCAGCAGTTACGGTACCGGGACTGGAGCTTTCTTT. This encodes CASSYGTGTGAFF.